This T cell receptor (beta chain) came from a study of beta chain features in type 1 diabetes. Study details: Cells sorted and examined across all samples totaled more than 90,000,000. Points from the study as a whole: VDJ junctions in type 1 diabetes patients carried more deletions and fewer insertions. cDNA sequencing could over-represent cells with high TCR expression.

Reverse transcription of all isolated RNA meant that expressed TCRB transcripts were sequenced. TCRdb's table, derived via immunoSEQ multiplex PCR, lists solely in-frame clones and lacks some. The data hold 250,000 to 350,000 clones, with 12% to 15% observed a single time. The germline CDR1 and CDR2 sequences are ENHRY and SYGVKD. Deletions cut 11 bases from V and 3 bases from J, with 11 bases between. CDR3 length equals 11 residues. A note on this clone: As yet, its antigen is unknown.

The material sequenced was central memory CD4+ T cells from blood. The chain recombines TRBV10-3 with TRBJ2-7, with a tentative D call TRBD2 (5 bases). The receptor comes from a man aged 25 to 40 in good health. This chain's CDR3 is CASSRGYEQYV. CDR3 bases: TGTGCCTCCTCACGGGGCTACGAGCAGTACGTC.